This TCR beta chain stems from a study of blood T cell repertoires in COVID-19. As for the study in general: PBMCs, B-cell-depleted T cells, or T cells were the source of the cDNA or gDNA that made up the material.

Germline V lookup: CDR1 GTSNPN, CDR2 SVGIG (reference sequence). This CDR3 contains 13 residues. Trimming removed 0 bases from V and 6 bases from J; junction bases left unmatched: 2. Methods used by the authors: Estimation of nucleated cell counts relied on the amplification of reference gene primers. Data came from immunoSEQ multiplex PCR; TCRdb stores just in-frame clones and leaves some out. The D gene and trimming were derived from the DNA, and the V and J assignments and clone size from that table. The sample records some 240,000 clones, approximately 85% being singletons. Material for sequencing was peripheral blood. The J gene is TRBJ1-2, the V gene TRBV30; 9 bases fit TRBD1. This TCR came from a woman in her seventies with COVID-19, enrolled during active disease. CDR3 sequence reads: CAWSVGTGNGYTF. The CDR3 coding sequence is TGTGCCTGGAGTGTCGGGACAGGGAATGGCTACACCTTC.